This entry is about one T cell receptor beta chain. Its antigen remains undetermined. One base away there is no much larger clone; base qualities are not given. The library relied on the immunoSEQ multiplex PCR assay. A mixture of 60 forward primers for TCR Vbeta segments and 13 reverse primers for TCR Jbeta segments was used in the multiplex PCR. The CDR3 region of rearranged TCR beta genes was amplified from genomic DNA with a multiplex PCR assay. The amplified TCR beta libraries were sequenced on the Illumina HiSeq System as 87-base-pair reads. The authors' analysis ran thus. A later analysis tallied around 80 million unique TCR beta chains across the 550 to 850 repertoires, and approximately 11 million of those chains were shared by two or more donors. To remove PCR and sequencing errors, raw reads were error-corrected and collapsed into unique sequences using a nearest-neighbor algorithm that merged closely related sequences. V, D and J gene segments were assigned by aligning CDR3 sequences to IMGT reference sequences. Each retained sequence needed at least a six-nucleotide match to both a V gene segment and a J gene segment. Rearrangements were called productive when the CDR3 lacked stop codons and stayed in frame with V and J; all others were non-productive. Following IMGT convention, CDR3 was defined as the stretch from the second conserved V-encoded cysteine up to the conserved J-encoded phenylalanine. In an earlier analysis of around 540 of the donors, sequences lacking an unambiguous match to a single V gene segment were excluded. An earlier analysis of 500 to 700 of the donors classified V segments as functional when productive rearrangements were above 56.7% and as segregating when the standard deviation between donors was above 5%. A statistical classification framework was built for diagnosing cytomegalovirus status from the catalog of TCR beta chain sequences. V and J gene assignment, in a later analysis, came from comparing TCR nucleotide sequences with IMGT/GENE-DB human TR gene sequences. The TCRdist pipeline was used in a later analysis to assign CDR3 sequences and most-parsimonious VDJ recombination scenarios. A later analysis defined each TCR beta chain by its CDR3 amino acid sequence plus V-gene family, and excluded reads lacking a unique V-gene family. A later analysis removed 500 to 600 highly shared, low-generation-probability nucleotide sequences to deal with suspected cross-contamination and a sequencing artifact. A later analysis calculated a clonal expansion index for each public chain from normalized within-repertoire ranks of inferred template counts. Generation probabilities in a later analysis came from a VDJ recombination model fitted to out-of-frame rearrangements, and those results were checked against IGoR. In a later analysis, TCR-TCR, TCR-HLA and TCR-CMV co-occurrence was scored with hypergeometric tests, and a repertoire-size bias correction was applied to TCR pairs. To estimate false discovery rates, a later analysis permuted the HLA or CMV assignments 20 times. A later analysis grouped co-occurring TCRs with DBSCAN, adding TCRdist sequence similarity when clustering within HLA-allele-positive subsets. Repertoires with fewer than 30,000 or more than 120,000 public chains, plus five repertoires with anomalous nucleotide sharing, were excluded from co-occurrence clustering. The clones in this table, taken by TCRdb from immuneACCESS, are in-frame only. Not every clone is retained; where verified, under half of the shortfall comes from an unresolved V gene, and the cause of the rest is unknown. The V and J calls and clone size were taken over from that table, and D and trimming were inferred from the DNA. The sample table lists roughly 110,000 clones, about 64% of them with a count of one. Less than 3.5% of the sample is in the top ten clones.

These data originate in a study of cytomegalovirus exposure and HLA in healthy donors (dated by TCRdb to about 2017). In terms of the full investigation: An earlier analysis of fewer than 750 of the donors reported around 280 Gb of sequence data and 100 million to 120 million unique TCR beta sequences obtained from around 170 million T cells. Typing coverage differed by locus: A, B, C, DRB1 and DQB1 were typed in about 620-640 donors, DQA1 in 522, DPA1 in 606, and DPB1 in 472. A separate validation cohort of roughly 120 different subjects was used in addition to the 666-subject first cohort. Genome-wide SNP genotypes for about 55% of the roughly 670 donors were used in a later genetic analysis, which treated that subset as a discovery cohort. The study profiled the T cell repertoires of hundreds of subjects by immunosequencing and related them to cytomegalovirus serostatus. The aim of the study was to test whether cataloging public T cell receptors could identify signatures of past pathogen exposure. An earlier analysis of approximately 500 of the donors applied high-throughput TCR beta sequencing to assess whether each TCR beta V gene segment acted as functional or pseudogenic. Among the roughly 390 genotyped donors, approximately 81% belonged to the genetic ancestry cluster associated with self-reported Caucasian donors. Every discovery cohort repertoire had been produced on one sequencing platform. To study patterns of TCR occurrence, a later analysis re-analyzed previously published TCR beta repertoires from 500 to 850 donors and added high-resolution HLA genotyping. In the later analysis, no new phenotypic data were used to find candidate immune exposures; instead, reliance was placed on TCR beta sequences and their occurrence across donors. HLA typing covered class I and class II loci at four-digit resolution. Roughly 320 gigabases of sequencing data and around 88 million unique TCR sequences made up an early release that covered 640 HLA-typed donors. Donor age, sex, ethnicity and CMV serostatus were compiled together with the repertoire data. Across some 400 genotyped donors of the cohort, an average of approximately 220,000 unique TCR beta nucleotide sequences per donor were sequenced, and approximately 17% of those sequences were non-productive. Roughly 5 DR-DQ haplotypes were handled as single units for association and clustering because linkage in the cohort was strong. To predict cytomegalovirus infection status, the study brought together high-throughput TCR immunosequencing, statistical association of individual TCRs with disease status, and machine learning. The research as a whole found: In a later analysis, the rate of TCR association differed among HLA loci, with DRB1 alleles having the most associated TCRs and HLA-C alleles having the fewest. Some IMGT-functional V segments, including TRBV6-2 and TRBV6-3, could not be distinguished by the 87-base-pair reads and were therefore excluded. A later analysis reported that several top co-occurrence clusters appeared linked to parvovirus B19, influenza, CMV and Epstein-Barr virus. Because HLA typing was unavailable for some donors at each locus, only the typed subset was used in association tests. Strong co-occurrence of HLA alleles, especially DR and DQ, made assigning TCR associations to individual alleles difficult. This cohort had only TCR beta chains sequenced, and the lack of alpha or paired-chain data limited which features could be detected. At a false discovery rate of 0.05, a later analysis linked around 17,000 TCR beta sequences to specific HLA alleles. The sequencing pipeline was judged likely to have produced a cluster of highly shared sequence variants as a technical artifact. V-gene and J-gene trimming of TCR beta chains was associated with a missense DCLRE1C variant in a later genetic analysis, and the association was replicated in an independent cohort. Across donors, most TCR sequences were observed very rarely, whereas some public TCRs were present in many individuals. Cytomegalovirus status was reported to be diagnosed by the classifier with high specificity and sensitivity in both the original and validation cohorts. The only immune exposure information available for the cohort was CMV serostatus. Compared with the approximately 720-donor mean, donors in an Asian-associated ancestry cluster had fewer N-insertions in productive TCRs, according to a later genetic analysis. Roughly uniform sequencing depth across donors was assumed in presence/absence analyses, although this assumption may not hold. Linkage disequilibrium might explain the correlated functional status among segregating V segments, but an unknown experimental factor could not be excluded. In the study, roughly 160 TCR beta chains were listed as associated with cytomegalovirus. In vitro tests confirmed that a few of the cytomegalovirus-associated TCR beta chains recognize cytomegalovirus antigens. A further reported finding was that TCR beta sequences accurately predicted the HLA-A and HLA-B alleles for most subjects in the first cohort. According to a later analysis, most CMV-associated TCR beta chains appeared to be HLA-restricted, and the HLA associations seemed to be driven largely by CMV exposure. Broadly in line with IMGT annotations, most TCR beta V segments showed up in productive rearrangements about 90% or about 30% of the time in an earlier analysis of several hundred of the donors. The authors suggested that the approach could potentially be generalized to other disease states and immunological phenotypes. Some 15 rarely observed V segments, including chromosome 9 orphons, were excluded from the earlier analysis of about 610 of the donors because counts were too low. A later analysis found that HLA-associated TCR beta chains were more clonally expanded and had lower generation probabilities than equally common non-associated chains.

Including the terminal cysteine and phenylalanine, the CDR3 comprises 13 residues. Here the CDR3 DNA is all that survives: 39 bases in frame from base 1. Between the V and J ends, shortened by 5 bases and 7 bases respectively, the junction contains 12 bases. The germline V gene specifies SGHAT as CDR1 and FQNNGV as CDR2. In total, 630 or so healthy bone marrow donors made up the cohort. At the time of sampling, every cohort member was nominally healthy, though immune exposures that went unrecorded were likely present. The donor was CMV seronegative and was included in the group of a few hundred seronegative cohort members. Every donor gave a peripheral blood sample, and the peripheral blood mononuclear cells from that sample were used for TCR beta sequencing. The Qiagen DNeasy Blood Extraction Kit was used to extract genomic DNA from the blood cell samples.

The receptor comes from a female donor in good health and CMV-seronegative. Material for sequencing was PBMCs. The chain is assembled from TRBV11-2 and TRBJ2-1; TRBD2 could be the D gene, as 6 bases match. CDR3 loop: CASSPTSFNEQFF. Here is the DNA: TGTGCCAGCAGCCCTACTAGCTTTAATGAGCAGTTCTTC.